This is a list of T cell receptor beta chains from one sample in a study of blood T cell repertoires in COVID-19. Method: immunoSEQ multiplex PCR; TCRdb's copy keeps in-frame clones and lacks some. The sample holds roughly 200,000 clones, 70% to 90% seen once. The sequenced sample was peripheral blood. All receptors derive from a human donor with active or convalescent COVID-19. The donor label of this sample is uncertain. The CDR3 runs from the conserved cysteine through the conserved F or W. A D gene is named only where the DNA matches it firmly. Clone size is shown for a subset of rows, as once, few, many or a class of expanded clone.

v_call	j_call	d_call	clone_size	cdr3_nt	cdr3_aa
TRBV5-1	TRBJ1-2	TRBD1	.	TGCGCCAGCAGCGTTGACCAGGGGGAAGCTTATGGCTACACCTTC	CASSVDQGEAYGYTF
TRBV7-9	TRBJ1-5	.	.	TGTGCCAGCAGCTTAGAGACAAGCAATCAGCCCCAGCATTTT	CASSLETSNQPQHF
TRBV3-1/TRBV3-2	TRBJ2-7	TRBD2	.	TGTGCCAGCAGCCCCTCCCCAAGCGGGAGCTACGAGCAGTACTTC	CASSPSPSGSYEQYF
TRBV27	TRBJ1-5	TRBD1	.	TGTGCCAGCAGTTTAGCGGGACAGGGTGGATGGAGTCAGCCCCAGCATTTT	CASSLAGQGGWSQPQHF
TRBV12-3/TRBV12-4	TRBJ2-7	TRBD1	.	TGTGCCAGCAGTTGGGACAGGGGGTACGAGCAGTACTTC	CASSWDRGYEQYF
TRBV6-5	TRBJ2-7	TRBD2	.	TGTGCCAGCAGCCCCCCCCTAGCGGGAGTCTACGAGCAGTACTTC	CASSPPLAGVYEQYF
TRBV12-3/TRBV12-4	TRBJ2-7	.	.	TGTGCCAGCAGTGGAGGGCGTGGGGAGCAGTACTTC	CASSGGRGEQYF
TRBV5-4	TRBJ2-3	TRBD2	once	TGTGCCAGCAGCTTGGTACCTAGCGGGGGTCGAGATACGCAGTATTTT	CASSLVPSGGRDTQYF
TRBV6-1	TRBJ1-2	.	.	TGTGCCAGCAGTGAATACAGGGTCGGCTATGGCTACACCTTC	CASSEYRVGYGYTF
TRBV3-1/TRBV3-2	TRBJ2-1	TRBD2	.	TGTGCCAGCAGCCCGTTAGGGCGGGAGGCCCCGCTCTTC	CASSPLGREAPLF
TRBV29-1	TRBJ1-4	TRBD1	.	TGCAGCGTACTTAACAGGGGTGGGAATGAAAAACTGTTTTTT	CSVLNRGGNEKLFF
TRBV2	TRBJ1-5	TRBD1	.	TGTGCCAGCTCTGCAGGACAGGATCAGCCCCAGCATTTT	CASSAGQDQPQHF
TRBV7-2	TRBJ1-6	.	.	TGTGCCAGCAGCTTAGCGCTTATCAGGGGCTCAGGTTCACCCCTCCACTTT	CASSLALIRGSGSPLHF
TRBV7-8	TRBJ2-7	TRBD2	few	TGTGCCAGCAGCTTAGGTCCTAGCGGCTACGAGCAGTACTTC	CASSLGPSGYEQYF
TRBV30	TRBJ2-3	.	once	TGTGCCTGGAGCTCCTCGGGACACCTTACAGATACGCAGTATTTT	CAWSSSGHLTDTQYF
TRBV7-3	TRBJ2-3	TRBD1	.	TGTGCCAGCAGCAAAGCCGGGACAGGGGGCACAGATACGCAGTATTTT	CASSKAGTGGTDTQYF
TRBV7-9	TRBJ1-2	.	once	TGTGCCACTCCCGGGAACAACTATGGCTACACCTTC	CATPGNNYGYTF
TRBV10-3	TRBJ1-5	.	.	TGTGCCATCAGAGAGACCGGGAATCAGCCCCAGCATTTT	CAIRETGNQPQHF
TRBV7-9	TRBJ1-5	.	.	TGTGCCAGCCCCGCTCAGGACTACAATCAGCCCCAGCATTTT	CASPAQDYNQPQHF
TRBV6-2/TRBV6-3	TRBJ1-1	.	.	TGTGCCAGCAGTCAAGCTTTGGGAGGGACTGAAGCTTTCTTT	CASSQALGGTEAFF
TRBV7-9	TRBJ2-4	TRBD2	.	TGTGCCAGCAGCTACGGGCCGGGACTAGCGGGGGCGAAAAACATTCAGTACTTC	CASSYGPGLAGAKNIQYF
TRBV7-2	TRBJ1-2	.	.	TGTGCCAGCAGCTTAGCTCCAGGGAGGGTGAAAGGCTACACCTTC	CASSLAPGRVKGYTF
TRBV6-5	TRBJ1-6	.	few	TGTGCCAGCAGCATGGGGGGGTGGGACTCACCCCTCCACTTT	CASSMGGWDSPLHF
TRBV9	TRBJ1-3	.	.	TGTGCCAGCAGCAGGGGAGGAGATCCTGGAAACACCATATATTTT	CASSRGGDPGNTIYF
TRBV2	TRBJ2-4	.	.	TGTGCCAGCAGTGAAAGAGCAGGGTCGAGAAACATTCAGTACTTC	CASSERAGSRNIQYF
TRBV7-6	TRBJ1-2	TRBD1	.	TGTGCCAGCAGCCTCACAGGGGGCCCTCTATATGGCTACACCTTC	CASSLTGGPLYGYTF
TRBV7-3	TRBJ2-5	TRBD1	.	TGTGCCAGCAGCACGGACAGGGGTCAGACCCAGTACTTC	CASSTDRGQTQYF
TRBV6-2/TRBV6-3	TRBJ2-1	TRBD1	few	TGTGCCAGCAGTCGGGACAGGGGGCTAGATGAGCAGTTCTTC	CASSRDRGLDEQFF
TRBV5-1	TRBJ2-7	TRBD1	.	TGCGCCAGCAGCTTGCTACAGGGGAGCTCCTACGAGCAGTACTTC	CASSLLQGSSYEQYF
TRBV5-1	TRBJ2-1	TRBD2	.	TGCGCCAGCAGCCCTGGACTAGCGGTTTACAATGAGCAGTTCTTC	CASSPGLAVYNEQFF
TRBV7-9	TRBJ2-3	TRBD2	.	TGTGCCAGCAGCTTAGCTAGCGGGAGGGCCCCAGATACGCAGTATTTT	CASSLASGRAPDTQYF
TRBV9	TRBJ1-2	TRBD1	.	TGTGCCAGCAGCGTAGTTGACAGGGGGGGAGGCTACACCTTC	CASSVVDRGGGYTF
TRBV7-2	TRBJ1-1	.	.	TGTGCCAGCAGCTTAGGGCAGGAGAACACTGAAGCTTTCTTT	CASSLGQENTEAFF
TRBV9	TRBJ2-7	.	.	TGTGCCAGCAGCGTAGAGGACAGACCCTACGAGCAGTACTTC	CASSVEDRPYEQYF
TRBV7-6	TRBJ2-1	TRBD2	once	TGTGCCAGCAGCTTAGGGGGGACTAGCGGGTACCAAAGCTCCTACAATGAGCAGTTCTTC	CASSLGGTSGYQSSYNEQFF
TRBV27	TRBJ1-2	TRBD1	.	TGTGCCAGCAGTATGACGACAGGGGGCTACACCTTC	CASSMTTGGYTF